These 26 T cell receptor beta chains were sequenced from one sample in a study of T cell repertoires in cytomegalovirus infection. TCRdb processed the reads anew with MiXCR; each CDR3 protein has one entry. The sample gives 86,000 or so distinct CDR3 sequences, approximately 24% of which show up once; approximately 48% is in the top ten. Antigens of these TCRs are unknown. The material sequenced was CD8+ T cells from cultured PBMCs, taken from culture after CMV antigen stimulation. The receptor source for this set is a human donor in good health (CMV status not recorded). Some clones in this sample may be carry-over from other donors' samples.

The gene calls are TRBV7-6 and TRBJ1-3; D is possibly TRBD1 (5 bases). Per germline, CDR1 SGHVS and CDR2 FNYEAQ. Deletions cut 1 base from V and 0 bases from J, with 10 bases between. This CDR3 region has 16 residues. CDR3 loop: CASSLVGDHSGNTIYF. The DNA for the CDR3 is TGTGCCAGCAGCTTAGTTGGGGACCACTCTGGAAACACCATATATTTT.

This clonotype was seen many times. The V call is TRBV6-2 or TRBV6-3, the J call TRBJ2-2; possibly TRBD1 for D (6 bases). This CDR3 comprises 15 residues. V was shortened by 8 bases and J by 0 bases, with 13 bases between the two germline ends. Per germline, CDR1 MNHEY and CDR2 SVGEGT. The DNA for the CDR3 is TGTGCCAGCCTTTTTGGACAGCCGAACACCGGGGAGCTGTTTTTT. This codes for CASLFGQPNTGELFF.

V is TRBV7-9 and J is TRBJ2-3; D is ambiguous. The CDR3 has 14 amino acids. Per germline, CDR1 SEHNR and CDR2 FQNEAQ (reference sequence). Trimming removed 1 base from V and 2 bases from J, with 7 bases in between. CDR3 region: CASSLGPSTDTQYF. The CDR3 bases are TGTGCCAGCAGCTTAGGACCTTCCACAGATACGCAGTATTTT.

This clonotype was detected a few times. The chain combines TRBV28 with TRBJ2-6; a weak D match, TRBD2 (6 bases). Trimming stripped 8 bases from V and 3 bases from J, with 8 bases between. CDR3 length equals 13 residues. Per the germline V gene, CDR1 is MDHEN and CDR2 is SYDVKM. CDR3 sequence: CASGGVGANVLTF. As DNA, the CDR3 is TGTGCCAGCGGAGGGGTTGGGGCCAACGTCCTGACTTTC.

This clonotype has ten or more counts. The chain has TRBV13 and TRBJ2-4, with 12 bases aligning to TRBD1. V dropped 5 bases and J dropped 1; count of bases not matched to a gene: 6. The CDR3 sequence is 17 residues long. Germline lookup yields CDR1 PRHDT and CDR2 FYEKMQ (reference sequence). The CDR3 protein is CASSTRDRGLAKNIQYF. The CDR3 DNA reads TGTGCCAGCAGCACCCGGGACAGGGGGCTGGCCAAAAACATTCAGTACTTC.

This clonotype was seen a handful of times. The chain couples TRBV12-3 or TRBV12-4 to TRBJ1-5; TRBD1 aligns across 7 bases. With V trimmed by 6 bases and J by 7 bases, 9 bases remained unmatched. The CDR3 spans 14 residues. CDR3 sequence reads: CASRLQGGGQPQHF. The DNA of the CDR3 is TGTGCCAGCAGGCTTCAGGGGGGAGGGCAGCCCCAGCATTTT.

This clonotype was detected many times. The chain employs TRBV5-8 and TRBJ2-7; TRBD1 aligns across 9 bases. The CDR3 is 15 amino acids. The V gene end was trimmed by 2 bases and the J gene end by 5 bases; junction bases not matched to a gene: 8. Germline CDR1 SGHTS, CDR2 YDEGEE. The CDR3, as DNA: TGTGCCAGCAGCTTCATGGGACAGGGACTCGACGAGCAGTACTTC. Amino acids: CASSFMGQGLDEQYF.

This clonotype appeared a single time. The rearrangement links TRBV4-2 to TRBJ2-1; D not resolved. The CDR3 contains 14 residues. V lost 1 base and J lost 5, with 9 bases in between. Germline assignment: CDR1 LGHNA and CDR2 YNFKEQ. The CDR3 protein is CASSQVDQNNEQFF. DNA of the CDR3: TGTGCCAGCAGCCAAGTGGACCAGAACAATGAGCAGTTCTTC.

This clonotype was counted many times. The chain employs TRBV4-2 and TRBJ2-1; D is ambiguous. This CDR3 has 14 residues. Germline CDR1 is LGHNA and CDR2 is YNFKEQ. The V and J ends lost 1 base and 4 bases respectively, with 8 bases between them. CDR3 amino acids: CASSQARGYNEQFF. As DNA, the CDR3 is TGTGCCAGCAGCCAAGCTCGCGGATACAATGAGCAGTTCTTC.

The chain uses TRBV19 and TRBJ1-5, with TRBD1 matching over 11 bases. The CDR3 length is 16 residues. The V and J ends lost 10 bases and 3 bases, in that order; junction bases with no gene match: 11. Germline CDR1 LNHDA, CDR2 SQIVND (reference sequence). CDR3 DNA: TGTGCCACCGTTGGGGACAGGGGGAGGAACAATCAGCCCCAGCATTTT. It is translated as CATVGDRGRNNQPQHF.

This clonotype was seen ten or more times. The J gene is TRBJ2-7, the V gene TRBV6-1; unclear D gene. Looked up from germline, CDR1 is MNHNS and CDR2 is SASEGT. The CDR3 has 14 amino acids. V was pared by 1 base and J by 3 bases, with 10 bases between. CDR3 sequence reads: CASSEGIEFYEQYF. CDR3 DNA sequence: TGTGCCAGCAGTGAAGGGATAGAATTCTACGAGCAGTACTTC.

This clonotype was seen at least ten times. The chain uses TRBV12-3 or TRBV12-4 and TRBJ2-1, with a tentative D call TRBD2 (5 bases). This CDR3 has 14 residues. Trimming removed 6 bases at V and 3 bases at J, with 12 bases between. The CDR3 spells CASSPSAGYNEQFF. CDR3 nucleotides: TGTGCCAGCAGCCCCTCGGCGGGCTACAATGAGCAGTTCTTC.

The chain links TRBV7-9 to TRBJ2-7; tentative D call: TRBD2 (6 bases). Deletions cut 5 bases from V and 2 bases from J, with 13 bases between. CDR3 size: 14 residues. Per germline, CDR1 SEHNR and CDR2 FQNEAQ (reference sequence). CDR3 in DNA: TGTGCCAGCAGCCCGGGGGACCGACCCTACGAGCAGTACTTC. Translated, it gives CASSPGDRPYEQYF.

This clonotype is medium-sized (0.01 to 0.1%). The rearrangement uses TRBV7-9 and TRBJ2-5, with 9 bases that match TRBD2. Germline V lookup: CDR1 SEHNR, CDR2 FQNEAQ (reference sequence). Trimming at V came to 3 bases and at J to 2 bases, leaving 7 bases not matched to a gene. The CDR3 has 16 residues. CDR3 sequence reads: CASSLVSSGVQETQYF. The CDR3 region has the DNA TGTGCCAGCAGCTTGGTGTCTAGCGGGGTTCAAGAGACCCAGTACTTC.

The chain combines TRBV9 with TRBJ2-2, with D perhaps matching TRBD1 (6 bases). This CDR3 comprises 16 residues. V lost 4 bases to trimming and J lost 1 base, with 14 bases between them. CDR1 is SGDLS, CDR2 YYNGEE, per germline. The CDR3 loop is CASSSDRFGNTGELFF. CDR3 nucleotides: TGTGCCAGCAGCTCCGACAGGTTTGGGAACACCGGGGAGCTGTTTTTT.

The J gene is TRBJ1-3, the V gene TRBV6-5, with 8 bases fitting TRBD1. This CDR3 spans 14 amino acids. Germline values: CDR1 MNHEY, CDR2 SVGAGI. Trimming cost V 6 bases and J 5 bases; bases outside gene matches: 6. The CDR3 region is CASSQDRARNTIYF. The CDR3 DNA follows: TGTGCCAGCAGCCAGGACAGGGCCAGAAACACCATATATTTT.

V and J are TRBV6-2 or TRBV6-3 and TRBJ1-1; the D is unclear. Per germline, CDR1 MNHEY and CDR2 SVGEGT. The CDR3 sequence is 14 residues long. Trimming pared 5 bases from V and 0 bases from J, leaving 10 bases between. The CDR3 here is CASSTTQVNTEAFF. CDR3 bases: TGTGCCAGCAGTACGACCCAAGTGAACACTGAAGCTTTCTTT.

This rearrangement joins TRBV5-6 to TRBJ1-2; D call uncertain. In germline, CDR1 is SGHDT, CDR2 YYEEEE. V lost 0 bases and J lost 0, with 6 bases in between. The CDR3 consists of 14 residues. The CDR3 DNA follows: TGTGCCAGCAGCTTGGGCGGAGCTAACTATGGCTACACCTTC. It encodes CASSLGGANYGYTF.

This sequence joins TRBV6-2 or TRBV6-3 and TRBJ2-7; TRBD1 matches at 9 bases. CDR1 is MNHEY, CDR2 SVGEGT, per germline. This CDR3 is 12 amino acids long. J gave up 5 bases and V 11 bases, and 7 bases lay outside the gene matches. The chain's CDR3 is CAAGTGLNEQYF. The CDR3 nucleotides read TGTGCCGCAGGGACAGGGTTAAACGAGCAGTACTTC.

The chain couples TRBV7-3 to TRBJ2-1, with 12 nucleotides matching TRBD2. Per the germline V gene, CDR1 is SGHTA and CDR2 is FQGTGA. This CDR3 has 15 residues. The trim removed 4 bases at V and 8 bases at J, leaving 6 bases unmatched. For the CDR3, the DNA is TGTGCCAGCAGCTCCGGACTAGCGGGGAGTGATGAGCAGTTCTTC. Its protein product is CASSSGLAGSDEQFF.

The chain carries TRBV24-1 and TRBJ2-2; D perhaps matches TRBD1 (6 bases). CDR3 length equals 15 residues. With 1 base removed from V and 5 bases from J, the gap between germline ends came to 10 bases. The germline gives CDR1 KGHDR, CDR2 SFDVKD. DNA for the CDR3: TGTGCCACCAGTGATTTACCACAGGGAACCGGGGAGCTGTTTTTT. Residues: CATSDLPQGTGELFF.

The CDR3 DNA sequence: TGTGCCAGCAGTGAAACTTGGACAGGGGGCCTTCGGGGCTACACCTTC. This encodes CASSETWTGGLRGYTF. J is TRBJ1-2 and V is TRBV2, with 11 bases lining up with TRBD1. V trimming: 2 bases; J trimming: 8 bases; junction bases outside the gene matches: 10. This CDR3 is 16 amino acids long. The V gene's germline CDR1 is SNHLY and CDR2 FYNNEI.

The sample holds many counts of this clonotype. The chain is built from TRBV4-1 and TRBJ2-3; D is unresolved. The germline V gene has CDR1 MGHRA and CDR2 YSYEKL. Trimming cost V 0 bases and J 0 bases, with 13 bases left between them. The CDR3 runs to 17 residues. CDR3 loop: CASSQDRWTTSTDTQYF. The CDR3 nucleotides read TGCGCCAGCAGCCAAGATCGATGGACGACTAGCACAGATACGCAGTATTTT.

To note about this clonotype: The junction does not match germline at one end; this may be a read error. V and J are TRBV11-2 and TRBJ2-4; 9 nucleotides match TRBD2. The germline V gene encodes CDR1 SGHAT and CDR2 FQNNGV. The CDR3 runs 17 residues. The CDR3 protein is CAGSLGVAGASRNIQYF. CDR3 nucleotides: TGTGCCGGCAGCTTAGGGGTAGCGGGAGCGTCCCGAAACATTCAGTACTTC.

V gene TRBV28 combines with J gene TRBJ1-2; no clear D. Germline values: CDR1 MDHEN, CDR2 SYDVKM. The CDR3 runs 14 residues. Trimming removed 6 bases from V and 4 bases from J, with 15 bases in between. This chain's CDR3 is CASSLSTDFYGYTF. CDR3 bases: TGTGCCAGCAGCCTCTCGACGGATTTCTATGGCTACACCTTC.

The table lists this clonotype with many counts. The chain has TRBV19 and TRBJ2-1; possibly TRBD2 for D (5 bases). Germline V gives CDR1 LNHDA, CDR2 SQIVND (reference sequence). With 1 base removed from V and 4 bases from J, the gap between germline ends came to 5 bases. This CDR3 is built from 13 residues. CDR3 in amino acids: CASSIGTYNEQFF. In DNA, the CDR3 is TGTGCCAGTAGTATAGGGACTTACAATGAGCAGTTCTTC.